Shown below are 21 T cell receptor beta chains from a single sample sequenced in a study of blood T cell repertoires in COVID-19. Clones were read by immunoSEQ multiplex PCR, and TCRdb kept only the in-frame ones, dropping some. Of some 56,000 clones listed, under 90% are singletons. Sample: peripheral blood. The receptors were gathered from a man older than 75 with COVID-19, enrolled during active disease.

The rearrangement links TRBV19 to TRBJ2-4; 12 bases fit TRBD2. The CDR3 spans 18 residues. Germline assignment: CDR1 LNHDA and CDR2 SQIVND (reference sequence). V was clipped by 0 bases and J by 6 bases; unmatched bases: 9. This CDR3 is CASSIEASGRAYGNIQYF. The CDR3 coding sequence is TGTGCCAGTAGTATAGAGGCTAGCGGGAGGGCTTACGGAAACATTCAGTACTTC.

V usage is TRBV3-1 (or the pseudogene TRBV3-2) and J usage is TRBJ1-1; D unclear. CDR1 LGHDT and CDR2 YNNKEL come from the germline V gene (reference sequence). Deletions cut 2 bases from V and 2 bases from J, with 3 bases between. This CDR3 comprises 12 residues. The CDR3 sequence is CASSQLNTEAFF. The CDR3 bases are TGTGCCAGCAGCCAACTAAACACTGAAGCTTTCTTT.

The chain is built from TRBV4-2 and TRBJ2-1; 9 bases map to TRBD2. This CDR3 contains 17 residues. CDR1 and CDR2 from the germline V gene are LGHNA and YNFKEQ. With V trimmed by 1 base and J by 0 bases, 4 bases remained unmatched. The CDR3 DNA sequence: TGTGCCAGCAGCCAAGGTCTAGCGGGGAGCTCCTACAATGAGCAGTTCTTC. It yields the protein CASSQGLAGSSYNEQFF.

This sequence joins TRBV4-3 and TRBJ2-3, with a weak D call TRBD1 (5 bases). The germline gives CDR1 LGHNA, CDR2 YSLEER. V lost 1 base, J lost 2 bases, and 13 bases lay in between. The CDR3 loop spans 16 amino acids. Here the CDR3 DNA reads TGCGCCAGCAGCCAAGGAGGAGTAGGGGCCACAGATACGCAGTATTTT. It specifies CASSQGGVGATDTQYF.

This chain links TRBV6-2 or TRBV6-3 with TRBJ1-3, with unresolved D. Germline values: CDR1 MNHEY, CDR2 SVGEGT. The CDR3 consists of 17 residues. Trimming removed 6 bases at V and 2 bases at J, with 20 bases between. The CDR3 is CASSRPSRREPGNTIYF. The CDR3 DNA reads as TGTGCCAGCAGCCGCCCCTCGAGGAGGGAGCCTGGAAACACCATATATTTT.

The chain couples TRBV7-3 to TRBJ2-2; D not certain. V lost 6 bases, J lost 0 bases, and 5 bases lay in between. The germline CDR1 and CDR2 sequences are SGHTA and FQGTGA. The CDR3 runs to 13 residues. This chain's CDR3 is CASSSANTGELFF. DNA of the CDR3: TGTGCCAGCAGTTCCGCGAACACCGGGGAGCTGTTTTTT.

The count of this clone is one. V is TRBV6-1 and J is TRBJ2-1; TRBD1 matches at 7 bases. Germline V CDR1 and CDR2: MNHNS, SASEGT. The V and J ends lost 3 bases and 4 bases, in that order; junction bases with no gene match: 6. CDR3 length equals 15 residues. The CDR3 is CASSDSGQIYNEQFF. CDR3 sequence (DNA): TGTGCCAGCAGTGATTCGGGACAGATATACAATGAGCAGTTCTTC.

The rearrangement uses TRBV21-1 and TRBJ2-3; TRBD2 is the table's D call, not checked against the DNA. TRBV21-1 is shown as a pseudogene. The CDR3 loop spans 14 amino acids. The CDR3 coding sequence is TGTGCCAGCGGATGCGGGGGAACGACAGATACGCAGTATTTT. Encoded protein: CASGCGGTTDTQYF.

The V gene is TRBV7-2, the J gene TRBJ2-2, with 13 bases that match TRBD2. The V gene end was trimmed by 4 bases and the J gene end by 4 bases; junction bases not matched to a gene: 6. Germline CDR1 and CDR2: SGHTA and FQGNSA. There are 17 residues in the CDR3. The CDR3 spells CASSYTSGRAVTGELFF. The CDR3 bases are TGTGCCAGCAGCTACACTAGCGGGAGGGCAGTCACCGGGGAGCTGTTTTTT.

This chain uses TRBV5-1 with TRBJ1-3, with D perhaps matching TRBD1 (5 bases). CDR3 length: 14 amino acids. Germline V lookup: CDR1 SGHRS, CDR2 YFSETQ. Between the trimmed V and J ends, which lost 4 bases and 2 bases, there was a span of 10 bases. This CDR3 is CASSGGAPGNTIYF. The CDR3 nucleotides are TGCGCCAGCAGCGGCGGGGCTCCTGGAAACACCATATATTTT.

The CDR3 DNA reads as TGTGCCAGCAGCCCTCAGAGGACTGAAGCTTTCTTT. As protein: CASSPQRTEAFF. The chain links TRBV6-1 to TRBJ1-1; D is uncertain. Germline assignment: CDR1 MNHNS and CDR2 SASEGT. The CDR3 is 12 amino acids. V lost 6 bases to trimming and J lost 5 bases, with 10 bases between them.

V gene TRBV27 combines with J gene TRBJ1-6; 10 nucleotides agree with TRBD1. The CDR3 is 17 residues long. The germline V gene encodes CDR1 MNHEY and CDR2 SMNVEV (reference sequence). V dropped 3 bases and J dropped 1; count of bases not matched to a gene: 3. CDR3 DNA sequence: TGTGCCAGCAGTTTCCGGACAGGGGGGTCCTATAATTCACCCCTCCACTTT. This gives the protein CASSFRTGGSYNSPLHF.

This clone was seen at least ten times. The chain joins TRBV29-1 to TRBJ1-2, with 7 bases aligning to TRBD1. Germline assignment: CDR1 SQVTM and CDR2 ANQGSEA. V shed 0 bases, J shed 8 bases, and the junction held 9 bases outside the gene matches. This CDR3 is 14 amino acids long. CDR3 sequence: CSVEDGYRGRGYTF. The CDR3 DNA sequence: TGCAGCGTTGAAGATGGCTACAGGGGACGAGGCTACACCTTC.

The V call is TRBV27, the J call TRBJ1-6; the match to TRBD1 covers 7 bases. V dropped 3 bases and J dropped 7; count of bases not matched to a gene: 12. The V gene's germline CDR1 is MNHEY and CDR2 SMNVEV (reference sequence). This CDR3 has 17 residues. The CDR3 coding sequence is TGTGCCAGCAGTTTTGGGGACCGACAGGGCTGGAATTCACCCCTCCACTTT. This gives the protein CASSFGDRQGWNSPLHF.

This clone was seen more than once but under ten times. The V gene is TRBV7-2, the J gene TRBJ2-2, with D perhaps TRBD1 (6 bases). The CDR3 runs to 14 residues. V lost 5 bases and J 7 bases, leaving 14 bases between the germline ends. The germline CDR1 and CDR2 sequences are SGHTA and FQGNSA. CDR3 in DNA: TGTGCCAGCAGCAATCAGGGGTCGGGCGGGGAGCTGTTTTTT. Protein product: CASSNQGSGGELFF.

This clone has just a few counts. The J gene is TRBJ1-6, the V gene TRBV4-3, with a tentative D call TRBD1 (5 bases). V was cut by 1 base and J by 8 bases, with 15 bases left in between. Looked up from germline, CDR1 is LGHNA and CDR2 is YSLEER. This CDR3 has 16 residues. The CDR3 DNA reads TGCGCCAGCAGCCAAGTGACGGGGGAAAGGTATTCACCCCTCCACTTT. Translated: CASSQVTGERYSPLHF.

The chain links TRBV19 to TRBJ2-7; 7 nucleotides line up with TRBD2. Trimming took 3 bases from V and 2 from J; bases not matched to a gene: 7. Germline values: CDR1 LNHDA, CDR2 SQIVND (reference sequence). The CDR3 is 15 residues long. In nucleotides, the CDR3 is TGTGCCAGTAGTATCAGCGGGAATAGGGCCTACGAGCAGTACGTC. Encoded protein: CASSISGNRAYEQYV.

The V gene is TRBV5-1, the J gene TRBJ1-1; D remains unclear. This CDR3 comprises 13 residues. Trimming took 0 bases from V and 0 from J, leaving 3 bases between them. Germline V gene lookup returns CDR1 SGHRS and CDR2 YFSETQ. Written as DNA, the CDR3 is TGCGCCAGCAGCTTGGTTATGAACACTGAAGCTTTCTTT. Protein sequence: CASSLVMNTEAFF.

The chain links TRBV7-2 to TRBJ2-1, with D perhaps matching TRBD1 (5 bases). The V gene lost 4 bases and the J gene lost 0 bases, with 10 bases spanning the gap. This CDR3 spans 15 amino acids. CDR1 is SGHTA and CDR2 is FQGNSA in the germline V gene. In DNA form, the CDR3 reads TGTGCCAGCAGCTCGACAGCTAGCTCCTACAATGAGCAGTTCTTC. This gives the protein CASSSTASSYNEQFF.

This clone is a singleton in its sample. The gene calls are TRBV4-3 and TRBJ2-1, with D perhaps TRBD2 (6 bases). This CDR3 comprises 14 residues. The germline CDR1 and CDR2 sequences are LGHNA and YSLEER. V was trimmed by 3 bases and J by 9 bases, leaving 15 bases between them. CDR3 protein: CASSQEGGAFEQFF. The CDR3, as DNA: TGCGCCAGCAGCCAGGAGGGTGGGGCTTTTGAGCAGTTCTTC.

This clone was seen once. This sequence joins TRBV25-1 and TRBJ2-2; 11 bases match TRBD2. J gave up 8 bases and V 4 bases, and 3 bases lay outside the gene matches. The CDR3 contains 14 residues. Germline values: CDR1 MGHDK, CDR2 SYGVNS. This chain's CDR3 is CASSVAGGSGELFF. The CDR3 nucleotides read TGTGCCAGCAGTGTAGCGGGAGGGTCGGGGGAGCTGTTTTTT.